Shown below are 32 T cell receptor beta chains from a single sample sequenced in a study of shared clonotypes between healthy human individuals. Clones were read by immunoSEQ multiplex PCR, and TCRdb kept only the in-frame ones, dropping some. Counted here are almost 750,000 clones, 55% to 75% occurring once; the ten biggest clones make up approximately 2%. Material: memory CD4+ T cells sorted from blood. Subset defined: CD45RA-negative fraction. The receptors were gathered from a woman under 40 in good health.

The chain recombines TRBV19 with TRBJ1-1; 10 positions match TRBD1. V was clipped by 3 bases and J by 4 bases; unmatched bases: 8. This CDR3 has 16 amino acids. Germline lookup yields CDR1 LNHDA and CDR2 SQIVND (reference sequence). CDR3 sequence: CASSISGTGVPTEAFF. For the CDR3, the DNA is TGTGCCAGTAGTATCTCCGGGACAGGGGTTCCCACTGAAGCTTTCTTT. Looking up the rest from reference TRBV19 and TRBJ1-1 gives the full variable domain: DGGITQSPKYLFRKEGQNVTLSCEQNLNHDAMYWYRQDPGQGLRLIYYSQIVNDFQKGDIAEGYSVSREKKESFPLTVTSAQKNPTAFYLCASSISGTGVPTEAFFGQGTRLTVV.

The chain joins TRBV7-2 to TRBJ2-5, with unresolved D. V was trimmed by 6 bases and J by 1 base, leaving 9 bases between them. This CDR3 comprises 13 residues. Germline-derived CDR1 and CDR2 are SGHTA and FQGNSA. Written as DNA, the CDR3 is TGTGCCAGCAGTACGAGAACCCAAGAGACCCAGTACTTC. Translated, it gives CASSTRTQETQYF.

This chain joins TRBV19 and TRBJ2-3; TRBD2 matches 7 bases. This CDR3 is built from 15 residues. In germline, CDR1 is LNHDA, CDR2 SQIVND (reference sequence). Trimming cost V 5 bases and J 0 bases; bases outside gene matches: 5. CDR3: CASSHLADSTDTQYF. The CDR3 nucleotides are TGTGCCAGTAGTCATCTAGCGGATAGCACAGATACGCAGTATTTT.

Concerning this clone itself: A much larger clone differs from this one at a single base, so this may be a read error. Other DNA sequences in the sample encode the same CDR3. The rearrangement joins TRBV7-9 to TRBJ1-1, with a weak D call TRBD1 (5 bases). This CDR3 contains 13 residues. V was cut by 5 bases and J by 1 base, with 8 bases left in between. CDR1 and CDR2 (germline): SEHNR, FQNEAQ (reference sequence). The CDR3 region has the DNA TGTGCCAGCAGCGGCCAGGGGAACACTGAAGCTTTCTTT. Protein sequence: CASSGQGNTEAFF.

CDR3 in DNA: TGTGCCAGCAGTTTGCCGAGCGGGGGAAGCTACGAGCAGTACTTC. It specifies CASSLPSGGSYEQYF. V usage is TRBV28 and J usage is TRBJ2-7; TRBD2 agrees at 8 bases. The germline V gene encodes CDR1 MDHEN and CDR2 SYDVKM. The CDR3 has 15 residues. The J segment lost 3 bases and the V segment lost 3 bases, leaving 7 bases of the junction unmatched.

The chain joins TRBV7-6 to TRBJ1-2; no definite D call. V dropped 5 bases and J dropped 7 bases, with 17 bases sitting between them. CDR1 and CDR2 from the germline V gene are SGHVS and FNYEAQ. The CDR3 is made up of 14 amino acids. Here the CDR3 DNA reads TGTGCCAGCAGCGGGGTTGATGGGAAGAGTGGCTACACCTTC. It translates to CASSGVDGKSGYTF.

The V call is TRBV27, the J call TRBJ1-2, with TRBD1 matching 7 bases. Germline CDR1 reads MNHEY; CDR2 reads SMNVEV (reference sequence). The CDR3 consists of 15 residues. J was trimmed by 0 bases and V by 5 bases; bases with no gene match: 6. The CDR3 DNA sequence: TGTGCCAGCAGTAAACAGGGGTGGGCTAACTATGGCTACACCTTC. This translates into CASSKQGWANYGYTF.

This chain joins TRBV5-1 and TRBJ2-2, with 11 positions matching TRBD2. The CDR3 sequence is 16 residues long. CDR1 and CDR2 from the germline V gene are SGHRS and YFSETQ. Losses at the gene ends were 3 bases for V and 0 bases for J; bases not matched to a gene: 1. DNA for the CDR3: TGCGCCAGCAGCTGGGGACTAGCGGCGAACACCGGGGAGCTGTTTTTT. It is translated as CASSWGLAANTGELFF.

A word on this clone: This may be a read error: a much more frequent sequence differs by one nucleotide. Additional DNA sequences in this sample encode the identical CDR3. The CDR3 sequence: CASSPGDGNQPQHF. The CDR3 DNA reads as TGTGCCAGCTCACCCGGGGATGGCAATCAGCCCCAGCATTTT. The rearrangement joins TRBV18 to TRBJ1-5; D gene uncertain. V gave up 3 bases and J gave up 2 bases, with 8 bases separating them. The CDR3 consists of 14 residues. From germline, CDR1 is KGHSH and CDR2 LQKENI. The whole variable domain, remainder taken from reference TRBV18 and TRBJ1-5, is NAGVMQNPRHLVRRRGQEARLRCSPMKGHSHVYWYRQLPEEGLKFMVYLQKENIIDESGMPKERFSAEFPKEGPSILRIQQVVRGDSAAYFCASSPGDGNQPQHFGDGTRLSIL.

This clone showed up just once. The rearrangement joins TRBV28 to TRBJ2-7, with a possible D match to TRBD2 (5 bases). In germline, CDR1 is MDHEN, CDR2 SYDVKM. Trimming cost V 6 bases and J 1 base, with 22 bases left between them. The CDR3 is 17 amino acids. CDR3 coding DNA: TGTGCCAGCAGCAAAATAAAACTAGAAAAGATTTCCTACGAGCAGTACTTC. Translated, it gives CASSKIKLEKISYEQYF.

The rearrangement uses TRBV7-2 and TRBJ2-2; D is tentatively TRBD1 or TRBD2 (5 bases each). V was pared by 7 bases and J by 6 bases, with 15 bases between. The germline V gene has CDR1 SGHTA and CDR2 FQGNSA. This CDR3 is built from 14 residues. The CDR3 nucleotides are TGTGCCAGCACCCGGGGCCGTAATGCCGGGGAGCTGTTTTTT. Residues: CASTRGRNAGELFF.

In its sample, this clone was seen many times. This chain links TRBV11-2 with TRBJ2-7, with 12 bases that match TRBD2. Germline CDR1 is SGHAT and CDR2 is FQNNGV. The CDR3 length is 16 residues. Trimming cost V 2 bases and J 0 bases; bases outside gene matches: 2. CDR3 DNA: TGTGCCAGCAGCTTAACTAGCGGGGGGAGCTCCTACGAGCAGTACTTC. This sequence encodes CASSLTSGGSSYEQYF.

V and J are TRBV5-1 and TRBJ2-1, with 9 bases matching TRBD2. With 0 bases clipped from V and 7 bases from J, the junction kept 5 bases outside the gene matches. The germline V gene encodes CDR1 SGHRS and CDR2 YFSETQ. The CDR3 runs 15 residues. CDR3 DNA sequence: TGCGCCAGCAGCTTGGATACTAGCGGGTGGAATGAGCAGTTCTTC. This encodes CASSLDTSGWNEQFF. Variable domain in full (rest from reference TRBV5-1 and TRBJ2-1): KAGVTQTPRYLIKTRGQQVTLSCSPISGHRSVSWYQQTPGQGLQFLFEYFSETQRNKGNFPGRFSGRQFSNSRSEMNVSTLELGDSALYLCASSLDTSGWNEQFFGPGTRLTVL.

The chain combines TRBV28 with TRBJ2-7; the D is unclear. The CDR3 runs to 17 residues. The V end was cut by 5 bases, the J end by 4 bases, with 24 bases between. Per germline, CDR1 MDHEN and CDR2 SYDVKM. CDR3 nucleotides: TGTGCCAGCAGTCAATACCGGGCCTCGGTCCGTATATACGAGCAGTACTTC. This sequence encodes CASSQYRASVRIYEQYF. The full variable domain, its missing parts supplied by reference TRBV28 and TRBJ2-7, is DVKVTQSSRYLVKRTGEKVFLECVQDMDHENMFWYRQDPGLGLRLIYFSYDVKMKEKGDIPEGYSVSREKKERFSLILESASTNQTSMYLCASSQYRASVRIYEQYFGPGTRLTVT.

Notes on this clone: The sample holds other DNA sequences that translate to the same CDR3. CDR3 residues: CASRATGELFF. DNA of the CDR3: TGTGCCAGCAGGGCGACAGGAGAGCTGTTTTTT. The chain recombines TRBV28 with TRBJ2-2; TRBD1 is a possible D gene (6 bases). Trimming took off 6 bases at V and 11 bases at J, with 10 bases between the two ends. The germline V gene has CDR1 MDHEN and CDR2 SYDVKM. The CDR3 consists of 11 residues.

The chain employs TRBV14 and TRBJ2-3, with TRBD1 matching over 8 bases. The germline gives CDR1 SGHDN, CDR2 FVKESK. CDR3 length: 15 residues. J lost 6 bases, V lost 4 bases, and 9 bases had no gene match. CDR3 region: CASSPGQGARDTQYF. The CDR3 nucleotides are TGTGCCAGCAGCCCCGGGCAGGGGGCGCGGGATACGCAGTATTTT.

The V gene is TRBV5-1, the J gene TRBJ2-5; D possibly corresponds to TRBD1 (6 bases). From germline, CDR1 is SGHRS and CDR2 YFSETQ. Trimming took off 5 bases at V and 3 bases at J, with 8 bases between the two ends. The CDR3 is 12 residues long. The CDR3, as DNA: TGCGCCAGCAGGAAGGGGGAAGAGACCCAGTACTTC. Encoded protein: CASRKGEETQYF.

The gene calls are TRBV5-4 and TRBJ2-7; D might be TRBD2 (6 bases). The CDR3 spans 16 residues. The V gene's germline CDR1 is SGHNT and CDR2 YYREEE (reference sequence). V was trimmed by 0 bases and J by 1 base, leaving 14 bases between them. CDR3 region: CASSLAGGVSSYEQYF. CDR3 sequence (DNA): TGTGCCAGCAGCTTGGCCGGAGGGGTTTCTTCCTACGAGCAGTACTTC.

This clone was detected ten times or more. J is TRBJ1-1 and V is TRBV18; TRBD1 matches at 8 bases. The CDR3 contains 14 residues. CDR1 KGHSH and CDR2 LQKENI come from the germline V gene. Trimming took 3 bases from V and 4 from J; bases not matched to a gene: 4. In DNA, the CDR3 is TGTGCCAGCTCACCCCAGGGGGCCGGCACTGAAGCTTTCTTT. It is translated as CASSPQGAGTEAFF.

The chain carries TRBV30 and TRBJ1-1, with TRBD1 as a possible D gene (6 bases). V dropped 3 bases and J dropped 0 bases, with 11 bases sitting between them. CDR3 length: 14 residues. Germline CDR1 is GTSNPN and CDR2 is SVGIG (reference sequence). The CDR3 DNA sequence: TGTGCCTGGAGGTCACAGGGATTGAACACTGAAGCTTTCTTT. Translated, it gives CAWRSQGLNTEAFF. Drawing the rest from reference TRBV30 and TRBJ1-1, the complete variable domain is SQTIHQWPATLVQPVGSPLSLECTVEGTSNPNLYWYRQAAGRGLQLLFYSVGIGQISSEVPQNLSASRPQDRQFILSSKKLLLSDSGFYLCAWRSQGLNTEAFFGQGTRLTVV.

This clone has a single count. The rearrangement uses TRBV9 and TRBJ1-2; perhaps TRBD1 as D (6 bases). Trimming cost V 7 bases and J 3 bases, with 10 bases left between them. The CDR3 consists of 12 residues. CDR1 is SGDLS and CDR2 is YYNGEE in the germline V gene. Written as DNA, the CDR3 is TGTGCCAGCTGGGACATTGACTATGGCTACACCTTC. Translation gives CASWDIDYGYTF.

The gene calls are TRBV11-1 and TRBJ1-1; a weak D match, TRBD1 (6 bases). V was shortened by 5 bases and J by 1 base, with 14 bases between the two germline ends. Looked up from germline, CDR1 is SGHAT and CDR2 is FQDESV (reference sequence). This CDR3 region has 15 residues. The CDR3 bases are TGTGCCAGCAGCGTTAGTAGACAGGCGAACACTGAAGCTTTCTTT. Translating it yields CASSVSRQANTEAFF.

The gene calls are TRBV30 and TRBJ1-6; D might be TRBD1 (5 bases). From germline, CDR1 is GTSNPN and CDR2 SVGIG (reference sequence). V was clipped by 4 bases and J by 9 bases, with 13 bases between them. The CDR3 has 13 residues. Here the CDR3 reads CAWMVGVASPLHF. DNA of the CDR3: TGTGCCTGGATGGTAGGGGTGGCTTCACCCCTCCACTTT.

This chain links TRBV10-1 with TRBJ2-1; tentative D call: TRBD2 (6 bases). Germline V gives CDR1 WNHNN, CDR2 SYGVQD (reference sequence). V lost 6 bases and J lost 8, with 17 bases in between. The CDR3 totals 14 residues. This CDR3 reads CASSRGGSVDEQFF. The CDR3 coding sequence is TGCGCCAGCAGCCGGGGAGGTAGTGTCGATGAGCAGTTCTTC.

This clone was detected once. This sequence joins TRBV15 and TRBJ2-7; D gene ambiguous. Germline V lookup: CDR1 LNHNV, CDR2 YYDKDF (reference sequence). This CDR3 is built from 14 residues. Trimming pared 3 bases from V and 2 bases from J, leaving 11 bases between. CDR3 residues: CATSREVDTYEQYF. The CDR3 bases are TGTGCCACCAGCAGGGAAGTTGATACCTACGAGCAGTACTTC.

The chain recombines TRBV2 with TRBJ2-2; TRBD2 matches 11 bases. V was clipped by 6 bases and J by 5 bases; unmatched bases: 8. This CDR3 comprises 16 residues. From germline, CDR1 is SNHLY and CDR2 FYNNEI. The CDR3 bases are TGTGCCAGCAGACGTACTAGCGGGAGTACTACCGGGGAGCTGTTTTTT. Its protein is CASRRTSGSTTGELFF.

The chain has TRBV5-4 and TRBJ2-2; 12 bases fit TRBD2. CDR3 length: 15 amino acids. The ends lost 5 bases at V and 6 bases at J; junction bases unmatched: 5. Germline loops: CDR1 SGHNT, CDR2 YYREEE (reference sequence). The CDR3 nucleotides are TGTGCCAGCAGAAGTCTAGCGGGAGGGCCCGGGGAGCTGTTTTTT. Translated, it gives CASRSLAGGPGELFF.

This clone was observed a few times. V and J are TRBV6-1 and TRBJ1-5; tentative D call: TRBD1 (5 bases). Germline V CDR1 and CDR2: MNHNS, SASEGT. This CDR3 comprises 14 residues. Trimming left V 5 bases short and J 6 bases short, with 14 bases between. The CDR3 coding sequence is TGTGCCAGCAGTAGGTCCGGGACTGGTCAGCCCCAGCATTTT. It specifies CASSRSGTGQPQHF.

The chain joins TRBV7-6 to TRBJ2-3, with 10 nucleotides matching TRBD2. The V gene's germline CDR1 is SGHVS and CDR2 FNYEAQ. After removal of 8 bases from V and 1 base from J, the junction contained 12 bases not matched to a gene. The CDR3 covers 17 residues. The CDR3 is CASRLAGIPRGTDTQYF. DNA of the CDR3: TGTGCCAGCCGACTAGCGGGCATCCCCCGGGGCACAGATACGCAGTATTTT.

The CDR3 nucleotides read TGCGCCAGCAGCCCCGGACAGGGGGCCAGTCCCGGGGAGCTGTTTTTT. It encodes CASSPGQGASPGELFF. The chain is built from TRBV5-1 and TRBJ2-2; 11 bases agree with TRBD1. Germline CDR1 SGHRS, CDR2 YFSETQ. Germline trimming cut 4 bases from V and 6 bases from J; bases unmatched to any gene: 8. The CDR3 has 16 amino acids.

The chain employs TRBV6-1 and TRBJ1-5; no firm D call. Per the germline V gene, CDR1 is MNHNS and CDR2 is SASEGT. V dropped 1 base and J dropped 0 bases, with 13 bases sitting between them. The CDR3 runs to 17 residues. The CDR3 region has the DNA TGTGCCAGCAGTGAAGACGTTGCAGGTCATAGCAATCAGCCCCAGCATTTT. It is translated as CASSEDVAGHSNQPQHF.

This chain joins TRBV19 and TRBJ1-5; TRBD1 is a possible D gene (6 bases). CDR3 length equals 14 residues. Germline CDR1 is LNHDA and CDR2 is SQIVND (reference sequence). V gave up 7 bases and J gave up 2 bases, with 12 bases separating them. DNA of the CDR3: TGTGCCAGTAAGGACAGACTAGGCAATCAGCCCCAGCATTTT. Protein sequence: CASKDRLGNQPQHF.